The 29 T cell receptor beta chains below were found in one sample sequenced in a study of OX40 agonist ivuxolimab in advanced cancers. Profiled with immunoSEQ multiplex PCR; TCRdb holds only in-frame clones, not every one. The sample consists of just under 60,000 clones, 90% to 95% of them appearing once. Material: CD4+ or CD8+ T cells sorted from blood, obtained in a trial of the OX40 agonist ivuxolimab. The receptors were gathered from an adult with an advanced solid tumor such as melanoma, head and neck, liver or kidney cancer.

J is TRBJ2-3 and V is TRBV13; D gene unclear. CDR3 length equals 12 residues. In germline, CDR1 is PRHDT, CDR2 FYEKMQ (reference sequence). V shed 5 bases and J shed 1 base, with 4 bases lying between them. CDR3 residues: CASSPGTDTQYF. CDR3 in DNA: TGTGCCAGCAGCCCGGGCACAGATACGCAGTATTTT. The entire variable domain, with the rest obtained from reference TRBV13 and TRBJ2-3, is as follows: AAGVIQSPRHLIKEKRETATLKCYPIPRHDTVYWYQQGPGQDPQFLISFYEKMQSDKGSIPDRFSAQQFSDYHSELNMSSLELGDSALYFCASSPGTDTQYFGPGTRLTVL.

The chain is built from TRBV10-3 and TRBJ2-3, with D perhaps matching TRBD2 (7 bases). This CDR3 spans 17 amino acids. V dropped 2 bases and J dropped 2 bases, with 17 bases sitting between them. The germline gives CDR1 ENHRY, CDR2 SYGVKD. CDR3 coding DNA: TGTGCCATCAGTGAGAGGGGGGGTAGTGGGCCCACAGATACGCAGTATTTT. Its translation: CAISERGGSGPTDTQYF.

J is TRBJ2-1 and V is TRBV6-7; TRBD2 matches 14 bases. TRBV6-7 is annotated as an ORF whose role is uncertain. This CDR3 has 16 residues. V lost 9 bases and J lost 6; bases outside the gene matches: 10. CDR3 nucleotide sequence: TGTGCCAGGGGACTAGCGGGAGAGCGCGAAGCCAATGAGCAGTTCTTC. It codes for CARGLAGEREANEQFF.

The CDR3 DNA is TGTGCCAGTAGTGCTGGAGTGCGGGAGGCCTACGAGCAGTACTTC. Translating it yields CASSAGVREAYEQYF. This rearrangement joins TRBV19 to TRBJ2-7; 8 bases match TRBD2. Looked up from germline, CDR1 is LNHDA and CDR2 is SQIVND (reference sequence). The ends lost 5 bases at V and 2 bases at J; junction bases unmatched: 8. There are 15 residues in the CDR3.

The rearrangement joins TRBV6-1 to TRBJ2-7; TRBD2 is a possible D gene (5 bases). This CDR3 is 14 amino acids long. Germline V gives CDR1 MNHNS, CDR2 SASEGT. V shed 3 bases and J shed 2 bases, with 11 bases lying between them. The DNA for the CDR3 is TGTGCCAGCAGTGAGCCCCTAGCTACCTACGAGCAGTACTTC. This codes for CASSEPLATYEQYF.

The count of this clone is one. CDR3 loop: CASRDRGFAQETQYF. CDR3 sequence (DNA): TGTGCCAGCAGGGACAGGGGTTTTGCCCAAGAGACCCAGTACTTC. The V gene is TRBV2, the J gene TRBJ2-5; TRBD1 matches at 9 bases. Trimming removed 6 bases from V and 1 base from J; junction bases left unmatched: 6. The CDR3 contains 15 residues. Germline loops: CDR1 SNHLY, CDR2 FYNNEI.

V usage is TRBV13 and J usage is TRBJ2-1, with 8 bases matching TRBD2. The CDR3 sequence is 16 residues long. Germline assignment: CDR1 PRHDT and CDR2 FYEKMQ (reference sequence). Trimming removed 0 bases from V and 3 bases from J; junction bases left unmatched: 4. The DNA for the CDR3 is TGTGCCAGCAGCTTAGGGGCCGGGACTAGCTACAATGAGCAGTTCTTC. It is translated as CASSLGAGTSYNEQFF.

This clone occurred once. This rearrangement joins TRBV6-6 to TRBJ2-3; 7 bases agree with TRBD2. The CDR3 is 16 amino acids. Germline CDR1 reads MNHNY; CDR2 reads SVGAGI (reference sequence). V gave up 2 bases and J gave up 0 bases; unmatched junction bases: 5. CDR3 in DNA: TGTGCCAGCAGTTACAAGGCTAGCGGTAGCACAGATACGCAGTATTTT. This sequence encodes CASSYKASGSTDTQYF.

This chain uses TRBV2 with TRBJ1-1; D gene uncertain. The germline V and J ends were trimmed by 1 base and 4 bases, with 7 bases remaining between them. The length of the CDR3 is 13 residues. CDR1 is SNHLY and CDR2 is FYNNEI in the germline V gene. CDR3 in amino acids: CASSEVVSTEAFF. CDR3 in DNA: TGTGCCAGCAGTGAAGTAGTCAGCACTGAAGCTTTCTTT.

The rearrangement links TRBV2 to TRBJ2-7; TRBD1 agrees at 7 bases. The CDR3 has 11 amino acids. Germline V gene sequence: CDR1 SNHLY, CDR2 FYNNEI. Germline trimming cut 9 bases from V and 6 bases from J; bases unmatched to any gene: 5. CDR3 sequence: CASTGAGEQYF. DNA of the CDR3: TGTGCCAGTACAGGGGCCGGCGAGCAGTACTTC.

The rearrangement uses TRBV18 and TRBJ2-7; a possible D gene is TRBD2 (6 bases). CDR3 length equals 16 residues. V lost 2 bases and J 2 bases, leaving 16 bases between the germline ends. The germline CDR1 and CDR2 sequences are KGHSH and LQKENI. The CDR3 is CASSPIVAGRTYEQYF. The DNA for the CDR3 is TGTGCCAGCTCACCAATTGTGGCAGGGAGGACCTACGAGCAGTACTTC. Drawing the rest from reference TRBV18 and TRBJ2-7, the complete variable domain is NAGVMQNPRHLVRRRGQEARLRCSPMKGHSHVYWYRQLPEEGLKFMVYLQKENIIDESGMPKERFSAEFPKEGPSILRIQQVVRGDSAAYFCASSPIVAGRTYEQYFGPGTRLTVT.

This chain joins TRBV6-1 and TRBJ2-7; the D is unclear. V was shortened by 0 bases and J by 7 bases, with 4 bases between the two germline ends. CDR3 length: 11 amino acids. Germline CDR1 reads MNHNS; CDR2 reads SASEGT. This CDR3 is CASSEATEQYF. Here the CDR3 DNA reads TGTGCCAGCAGTGAAGCGACAGAGCAGTACTTC.

The chain links TRBV9 to TRBJ2-1; TRBD2 matches 8 bases. The CDR3 is 15 residues long. V lost 3 bases, J lost 4 bases, and 6 bases stayed unmatched. Germline values: CDR1 SGDLS, CDR2 YYNGEE. CDR3 amino acids: CASSEIGGVYNEQFF. DNA of the CDR3: TGTGCCAGCAGCGAAATCGGGGGGGTATACAATGAGCAGTTCTTC.

The J gene is TRBJ1-5, the V gene TRBV28; D is ambiguous. The CDR3 has 16 residues. V lost 0 bases to trimming and J lost 0 bases, with 9 bases between them. Germline V lookup: CDR1 MDHEN, CDR2 SYDVKM. CDR3 nucleotides: TGTGCCAGCAGTTTATGGGTTGAATATAGCAATCAGCCCCAGCATTTT. Translated: CASSLWVEYSNQPQHF.

The rearrangement joins TRBV7-9 to TRBJ2-5; possibly TRBD2 for D (5 bases). The CDR3 sequence is 15 residues long. Germline V CDR1 and CDR2: SEHNR, FQNEAQ (reference sequence). V lost 4 bases to trimming and J lost 3 bases, with 15 bases between them. Here the CDR3 reads CASSYPVGGEETQYF. CDR3 DNA sequence: TGTGCCAGCAGCTATCCGGTCGGAGGCGAAGAGACCCAGTACTTC. The variable domain in full, completed from reference TRBV7-9 and TRBJ2-5, reads DTGVSQNPRHKITKRGQNVTFRCDPISEHNRLYWYRQTLGQGPEFLTYFQNEAQLEKSRLLSDRFSAERPKGSFSTLEIQRTEQGDSAMYLCASSYPVGGEETQYFGPGTRLLVL.

This clone came up many times. The chain employs TRBV10-3 and TRBJ2-7; TRBD2 might be the D (5 bases). Germline CDR1 is ENHRY and CDR2 is SYGVKD. This CDR3 contains 15 residues. The V gene lost 0 bases and the J gene lost 4 bases, with 13 bases spanning the gap. CDR3 sequence: CAISESRVGEYEQYF. The CDR3 DNA follows: TGTGCCATCAGTGAGTCCCGTGTGGGAGAATACGAGCAGTACTTC.

This clone rates as medium-sized. J is TRBJ2-7 and V is TRBV5-1; 7 positions agree with TRBD1. CDR1 and CDR2 from the germline V gene are SGHRS and YFSETQ. This CDR3 is built from 15 residues. Unmatched junction bases numbered 9, after V lost 4 bases and J lost 2 bases. The CDR3 region has the DNA TGCGCCAGCAGCACGGACAGGTCACCACCCTACGAGCAGTACTTC. Its protein product is CASSTDRSPPYEQYF.

The gene calls are TRBV7-9 and TRBJ2-3; no clear D gene. CDR3 size: 14 residues. V was cut by 5 bases and J by 0 bases, with 9 bases left in between. Germline CDR1 is SEHNR and CDR2 is FQNEAQ (reference sequence). CDR3 nucleotides: TGTGCCAGCAGCAGCAGCGATAGCACAGATACGCAGTATTTT. This codes for CASSSSDSTDTQYF.

The J gene is TRBJ2-7, the V gene TRBV27; 10 nucleotides line up with TRBD2. This CDR3 region has 17 residues. The junction had 11 bases not matched to a gene; V was cut back by 5 bases and J by 1 base. Germline V gene data show CDR1 as MNHEY and CDR2 as SMNVEV (reference sequence). In DNA form, the CDR3 reads TGTGCCAGCAGTACCCGGACTAGCGGACCACGATCCTACGAGCAGTACTTC. Protein sequence: CASSTRTSGPRSYEQYF.

The chain joins TRBV5-1 to TRBJ2-5, with D perhaps matching TRBD1 (6 bases). The CDR3 totals 14 residues. V was cut by 0 bases and J by 1 base, with 7 bases left in between. Germline assignment: CDR1 SGHRS and CDR2 YFSETQ. The CDR3 region has the DNA TGCGCCAGCAGCTTGGAGGGGGTCCAAGAGACCCAGTACTTC. This sequence encodes CASSLEGVQETQYF.

This clone was observed a few times. The rearrangement links TRBV7-9 to TRBJ2-7; 12 bases are shared with TRBD2. Germline loops: CDR1 SEHNR, CDR2 FQNEAQ (reference sequence). With V trimmed by 5 bases and J by 4 bases, 6 bases remained unmatched. The CDR3 runs 15 residues. DNA of the CDR3: TGTGCCAGCAGCGAGACTAGCGGGAGTATTTACGAGCAGTACTTC. Its protein is CASSETSGSIYEQYF.

The chain is built from TRBV4-3 and TRBJ2-7; TRBD2 agrees at 7 bases. The CDR3 runs 16 residues. Germline-derived CDR1 and CDR2 are LGHNA and YSLEER. J gave up 1 base and V 0 bases, and 6 bases lay outside the gene matches. CDR3 amino acids: CASSQDHLAASYEQYF. DNA for the CDR3: TGCGCCAGCAGCCAAGATCACCTAGCGGCGTCCTACGAGCAGTACTTC.

A single count supports this clone. The chain couples TRBV28 to TRBJ2-3, with a weak D call TRBD1 (5 bases). V shed 5 bases and J shed 3 bases, with 18 bases lying between them. This CDR3 region has 16 residues. CDR1 MDHEN and CDR2 SYDVKM come from the germline V gene. The CDR3 reads CASSPPGLKGTDTQYF. DNA of the CDR3: TGTGCCAGCAGTCCCCCCGGGTTGAAGGGGACAGATACGCAGTATTTT.

The CDR3 coding sequence is TGTGCCAGCAGTGTCTCTGGCACAGATACGCAGTATTTT. It encodes CASSVSGTDTQYF. The V and J genes are TRBV27 and TRBJ2-3; no firm D call. The CDR3 contains 13 residues. Between the trimmed V and J ends, which lost 5 bases and 1 base, there was a span of 7 bases. Germline V CDR1 and CDR2: MNHEY, SMNVEV (reference sequence).

This rearrangement joins TRBV15 to TRBJ2-5; 8 bases fit TRBD1. Germline lookup yields CDR1 LNHNV and CDR2 YYDKDF (reference sequence). The junction had 10 bases not matched to a gene; V was cut back by 3 bases and J by 4 bases. The CDR3 contains 16 residues. The CDR3 nucleotides are TGTGCCACCAGCAGCTTAACTGGGACAGGTGGAGAGACCCAGTACTTC. Protein sequence: CATSSLTGTGGETQYF. The full variable domain, in which reference TRBV15 and TRBJ2-5 provide the parts outside the CDR3, is DAMVIQNPRYQVTQFGKPVTLSCSQTLNHNVMYWYQQKSSQAPKLLFHYYDKDFNNEADTPDNFQSRRPNTSFCFLDIRSPGLGDTAMYLCATSSLTGTGGETQYFGPGTRLLVL.

The rearrangement joins TRBV4-3 to TRBJ2-7; 7 nucleotides line up with TRBD1. The germline V gene has CDR1 LGHNA and CDR2 YSLEER. The CDR3 has 16 amino acids. Trimming at V came to 1 base and at J to 2 bases, leaving 8 bases not matched to a gene. The CDR3 here is CASSQALGQLTYEQYF. The DNA for the CDR3 is TGCGCCAGCAGCCAAGCCCTGGGACAGTTGACCTACGAGCAGTACTTC.

This clone appeared once. The rearrangement joins TRBV27 to TRBJ2-7, with TRBD1 matching over 8 bases. Looked up from germline, CDR1 is MNHEY and CDR2 is SMNVEV (reference sequence). The CDR3 consists of 12 residues. Germline trimming cut 5 bases from V and 7 bases from J; bases unmatched to any gene: 4. The DNA for the CDR3 is TGTGCCAGCAGTCTGGACAGGGAAGAGCAGTACTTC. It specifies CASSLDREEQYF.

This clone showed up just once. This chain links TRBV7-6 with TRBJ2-3, with 10 bases that match TRBD2. CDR3 length equals 16 residues. The germline gives CDR1 SGHVS, CDR2 FNYEAQ. V lost 1 base and J lost 6; bases outside the gene matches: 7. This CDR3 is CASSLESSGRWDTQYF. The CDR3, as DNA: TGTGCCAGCAGCTTAGAATCTAGCGGGAGATGGGATACGCAGTATTTT.

This chain joins TRBV28 and TRBJ2-7, with D tentatively TRBD2 (6 bases). The germline CDR1 and CDR2 sequences are MDHEN and SYDVKM. Trimming left V 2 bases short and J 4 bases short, with 15 bases between. This CDR3 region has 15 residues. The CDR3, as DNA: TGTGCCAGCAGTTTAGGAAGCGGGCCCCAATACGAGCAGTACTTC. Translated: CASSLGSGPQYEQYF.